This T cell receptor beta chain was recorded in a study of cytomegalovirus exposure and HLA in healthy donors. The PCR used 60 Vbeta and 13 Jbeta primers. Produced via immunoSEQ multiplex PCR; TCRdb's table is partial and in-frame only. The sample contains about 150,000 clones, 65% to 75% of which appear only once. V dropped 5 bases and J dropped 7; count of bases not matched to a gene: 10. CDR3 length equals 16 residues. The germline CDR1 and CDR2 sequences are MNHEY and SMNVEV (reference sequence). Notes on this clone: Its specificity is not known.

Study-level points and caveats: The listing of roughly 160 TCR beta chains classed them as cytomegalovirus-associated. Segments of the TCR beta V type were, in most cases, productive about 87% or about 30% of the time in an earlier analysis.

This TCR was sampled from a man in his late teens or twenties in good health and CMV-seronegative. The specimen sequenced was PBMCs. This rearrangement joins TRBV27 to TRBJ1-6; 8 bases fit TRBD1. This CDR3 is CASSPGTGVQNSPLHF. The CDR3 DNA sequence: TGTGCCAGCAGTCCCGGGACAGGAGTTCAGAATTCACCCCTCCACTTT.